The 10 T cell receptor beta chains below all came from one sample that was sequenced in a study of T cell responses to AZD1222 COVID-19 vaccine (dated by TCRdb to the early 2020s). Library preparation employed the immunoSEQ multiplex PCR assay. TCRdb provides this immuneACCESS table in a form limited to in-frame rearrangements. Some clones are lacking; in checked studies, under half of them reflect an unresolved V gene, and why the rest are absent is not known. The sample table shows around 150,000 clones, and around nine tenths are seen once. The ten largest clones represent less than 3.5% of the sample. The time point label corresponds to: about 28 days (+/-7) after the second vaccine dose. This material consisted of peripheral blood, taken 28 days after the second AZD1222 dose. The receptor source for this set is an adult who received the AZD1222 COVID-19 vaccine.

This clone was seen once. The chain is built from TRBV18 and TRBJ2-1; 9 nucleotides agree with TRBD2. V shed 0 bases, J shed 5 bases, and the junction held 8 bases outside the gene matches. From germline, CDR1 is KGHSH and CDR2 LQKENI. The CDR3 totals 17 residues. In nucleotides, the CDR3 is TGTGCCAGCTCACCACCGGCGGGGGGGGACCCCCACAATGAGCAGTTCTTC. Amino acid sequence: CASSPPAGGDPHNEQFF. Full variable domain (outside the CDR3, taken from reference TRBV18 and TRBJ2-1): NAGVMQNPRHLVRRRGQEARLRCSPMKGHSHVYWYRQLPEEGLKFMVYLQKENIIDESGMPKERFSAEFPKEGPSILRIQQVVRGDSAAYFCASSPPAGGDPHNEQFFGPGTRLTVL.

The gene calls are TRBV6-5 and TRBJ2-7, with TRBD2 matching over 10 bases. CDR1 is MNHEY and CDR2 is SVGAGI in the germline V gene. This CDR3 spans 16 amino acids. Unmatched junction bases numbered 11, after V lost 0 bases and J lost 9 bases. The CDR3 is CASSYSAGTSAHGQYF. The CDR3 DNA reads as TGTGCCAGCAGTTACTCGGCCGGGACTAGCGCCCACGGGCAGTACTTC.

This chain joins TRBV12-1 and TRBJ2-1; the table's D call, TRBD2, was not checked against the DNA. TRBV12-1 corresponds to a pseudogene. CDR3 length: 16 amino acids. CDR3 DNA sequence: TGTGCCAGCAGTCTTAAGAGGTTAGCGGGGTACAATGAGCAGTTCTTC. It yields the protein CASSLKRLAGYNEQFF.

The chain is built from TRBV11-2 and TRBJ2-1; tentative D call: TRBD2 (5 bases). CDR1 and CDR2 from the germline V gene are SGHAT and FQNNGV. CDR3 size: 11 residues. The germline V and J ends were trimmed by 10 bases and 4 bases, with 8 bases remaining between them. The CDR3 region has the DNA TGTGCCACAACTAGTTACAATGAGCAGTTCTTC. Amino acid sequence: CATTSYNEQFF.

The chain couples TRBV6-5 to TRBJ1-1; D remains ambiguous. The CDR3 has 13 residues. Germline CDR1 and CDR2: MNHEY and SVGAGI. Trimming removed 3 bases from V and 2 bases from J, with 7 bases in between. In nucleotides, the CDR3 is TGTGCCAGCAGTTATGGGAGTAACACTGAAGCTTTCTTT. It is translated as CASSYGSNTEAFF.

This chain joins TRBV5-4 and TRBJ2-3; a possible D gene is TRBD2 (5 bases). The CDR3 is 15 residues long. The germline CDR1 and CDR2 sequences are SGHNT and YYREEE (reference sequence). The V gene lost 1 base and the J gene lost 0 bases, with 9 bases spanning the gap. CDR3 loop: CASSLSGFSTDTQYF. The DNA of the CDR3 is TGTGCCAGCAGCTTGAGCGGATTTAGCACAGATACGCAGTATTTT.

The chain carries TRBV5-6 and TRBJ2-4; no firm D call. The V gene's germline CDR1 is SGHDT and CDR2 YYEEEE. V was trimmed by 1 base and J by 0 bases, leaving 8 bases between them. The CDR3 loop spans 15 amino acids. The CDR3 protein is CASSLRQLAKNIQYF. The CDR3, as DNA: TGTGCCAGCAGCTTGAGGCAGTTAGCCAAAAACATTCAGTACTTC.

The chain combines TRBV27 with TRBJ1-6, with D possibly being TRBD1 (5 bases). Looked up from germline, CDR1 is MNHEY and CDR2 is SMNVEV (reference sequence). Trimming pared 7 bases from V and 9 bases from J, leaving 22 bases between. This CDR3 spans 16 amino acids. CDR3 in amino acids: CASKSQLARVGSPLHF. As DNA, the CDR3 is TGTGCCAGCAAGTCCCAGTTGGCCAGGGTTGGTTCACCCCTCCACTTT.

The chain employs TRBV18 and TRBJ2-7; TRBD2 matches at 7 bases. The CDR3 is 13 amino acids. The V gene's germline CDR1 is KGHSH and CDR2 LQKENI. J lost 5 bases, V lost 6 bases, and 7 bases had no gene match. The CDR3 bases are TGTGCCAGCTCGCGGGTGGGAGGGGACGAGCAGTACTTC. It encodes CASSRVGGDEQYF.

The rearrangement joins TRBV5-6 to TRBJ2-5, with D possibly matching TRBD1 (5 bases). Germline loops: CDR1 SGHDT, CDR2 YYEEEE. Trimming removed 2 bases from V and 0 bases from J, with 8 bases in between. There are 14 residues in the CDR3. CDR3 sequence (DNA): TGTGCCAGCAGCTTAACCAGGGACCAAGAGACCCAGTACTTC. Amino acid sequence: CASSLTRDQETQYF.